The 26 T cell receptor beta chains listed next were all sequenced from one sample in a study of blood T cell repertoires in COVID-19. Sequencing was performed with immunoSEQ multiplex PCR; in TCRdb, only in-frame clones are kept and a portion is missing. The sample yields a few hundred thousand clones, 82% seen once. Sequencing used peripheral blood. All receptors derive from a woman under 30 with acute or convalescent COVID-19.

This clone showed up just once. The chain combines TRBV4-2 with TRBJ2-3; 9 bases line up with TRBD2. Germline loops: CDR1 LGHNA, CDR2 YNFKEQ. This CDR3 comprises 15 residues. V shed 0 bases, J shed 5 bases, and the junction held 3 bases outside the gene matches. CDR3 region: CASSQEELAGDTQYF. CDR3 bases: TGTGCCAGCAGCCAAGAGGAACTAGCGGGAGATACGCAGTATTTT.

The CDR3 sequence: CASSPLAASGANVLTF. DNA for the CDR3: TGTGCCAGCAGCCCCTTAGCGGCCTCAGGGGCCAACGTCCTGACTTTC. This rearrangement joins TRBV7-6 to TRBJ2-6, with D perhaps TRBD2 (6 bases). Germline lookup yields CDR1 SGHVS and CDR2 FNYEAQ. Trimming pared 5 bases from V and 4 bases from J, leaving 15 bases between. CDR3 length: 16 amino acids. The complete variable domain, with remaining parts taken from reference TRBV7-6 and TRBJ2-6, reads GAGVSQSPRYKVTKRGQDVALRCDPISGHVSLYWYRQALGQGPEFLTYFNYEAQQDKSGLPNDRFSAERPEGSISTLTIQRTEQRDSAMYRCASSPLAASGANVLTFGAGSRLTVL.

This chain links TRBV7-2 with TRBJ2-5; TRBD2 aligns across 11 bases. Germline-derived CDR1 and CDR2 are SGHTA and FQGNSA. The CDR3 consists of 15 residues. J lost 2 bases, V lost 3 bases, and 2 bases had no gene match. CDR3 nucleotides: TGTGCCAGCAGCTTTGGGACTAGCGGACAAGAGACCCAGTACTTC. Its translation is CASSFGTSGQETQYF. The whole variable domain, filled in from reference TRBV7-2 and TRBJ2-5, reads GAGVSQSPSNKVTEKGKDVELRCDPISGHTALYWYRQSLGQGLEFLIYFQGNSAPDKSGLPSDRFSAERTGGSVSTLTIQRTQQEDSAVYLCASSFGTSGQETQYFGPGTRLLVL.

This clone appeared a few times. The chain couples TRBV27 to TRBJ1-4, with a tentative D call TRBD1 (6 bases). The V end was cut by 6 bases, the J end by 5 bases, with 16 bases between. This CDR3 region has 15 residues. The germline CDR1 and CDR2 sequences are MNHEY and SMNVEV (reference sequence). The CDR3 sequence: CASSRPGTSNEKLFF. As DNA, the CDR3 is TGTGCCAGCAGCCGACCCGGGACATCAAATGAAAAACTGTTTTTT.

V usage is TRBV27 and J usage is TRBJ2-1, with unresolved D. The V gene lost 6 bases and the J gene lost 3 bases, with 9 bases spanning the gap. CDR1 is MNHEY, CDR2 SMNVEV, per germline (reference sequence). The CDR3 loop spans 13 amino acids. CDR3 region: CASRERSYNEQFF. Written as DNA, the CDR3 is TGTGCCAGCAGGGAAAGGAGCTACAATGAGCAGTTCTTC.

The V and J genes are TRBV11-2 and TRBJ1-1; 10 nucleotides match TRBD1. CDR3 length: 17 residues. After removal of 5 bases from V and 1 base from J, the junction contained 10 bases not matched to a gene. Germline loops: CDR1 SGHAT, CDR2 FQNNGV. CDR3 coding DNA: TGTGCCAGCAGCCTAAGACGACAGGGGGCTCAGAACACTGAAGCTTTCTTT. It specifies CASSLRRQGAQNTEAFF. The full variable domain, rest sourced from reference TRBV11-2 and TRBJ1-1, is EAGVAQSPRYKIIEKRQSVAFWCNPISGHATLYWYQQILGQGPKLLIQFQNNGVVDDSQLPKDRFSAERLKGVDSTLKIQPAKLEDSAVYLCASSLRRQGAQNTEAFFGQGTRLTVV.

This chain connects TRBV4-1 to TRBJ2-2; unclear D gene. V lost 0 bases and J 9 bases, leaving 5 bases between the germline ends. The germline V gene has CDR1 MGHRA and CDR2 YSYEKL. This CDR3 is built from 12 residues. The CDR3 region is CASSQDKRELFF. Here the CDR3 DNA reads TGCGCCAGCAGCCAAGATAAGCGGGAGCTGTTTTTT.

The chain links TRBV5-1 to TRBJ1-1, with D unclear. Germline V gives CDR1 SGHRS, CDR2 YFSETQ. This CDR3 contains 14 residues. Trimming took off 1 base at V and 3 bases at J, with 10 bases between the two ends. DNA for the CDR3: TGCGCCAGCAGCTTGACGGGATCTCACACTGAAGCTTTCTTT. It encodes CASSLTGSHTEAFF. The complete variable domain, with remaining parts taken from reference TRBV5-1 and TRBJ1-1, reads KAGVTQTPRYLIKTRGQQVTLSCSPISGHRSVSWYQQTPGQGLQFLFEYFSETQRNKGNFPGRFSGRQFSNSRSEMNVSTLELGDSALYLCASSLTGSHTEAFFGQGTRLTVV.

The chain has TRBV7-3 and TRBJ1-5, with 9 positions matching TRBD1. V dropped 3 bases and J dropped 5; count of bases not matched to a gene: 2. From germline, CDR1 is SGHTA and CDR2 FQGTGA. The CDR3 covers 14 residues. The CDR3 bases are TGTGCCAGCAGCTTGACAGGGGGTGATCAGCCCCAGCATTTT. It yields the protein CASSLTGGDQPQHF.

The rearrangement uses TRBV30 and TRBJ2-5, with 8 bases lining up with TRBD1. V shed 0 bases, J shed 5 bases, and the junction held 8 bases outside the gene matches. The CDR3 consists of 15 residues. The germline CDR1 and CDR2 sequences are GTSNPN and SVGIG (reference sequence). This chain's CDR3 is CAWSVHQGARETQYF. CDR3 bases: TGTGCCTGGAGTGTACATCAGGGGGCGCGGGAGACCCAGTACTTC.

This clone was counted between two and nine times. The chain uses TRBV2 and TRBJ2-1, with D tentatively TRBD2 (6 bases). The CDR3 totals 12 residues. Germline CDR1 reads SNHLY; CDR2 reads FYNNEI. The V gene lost 5 bases and the J gene lost 11 bases, with 13 bases spanning the gap. The CDR3 protein is CASSPSSVKQFF. CDR3 nucleotides: TGTGCCAGCAGTCCTTCTAGCGTCAAGCAGTTCTTC.

This chain joins TRBV4-3 and TRBJ1-1; tentatively, D is TRBD1 (6 bases). CDR1 and CDR2 from the germline V gene are LGHNA and YSLEER. The V end lost 0 bases, the J end lost 5 bases, and 13 bases lay between the germline ends. This CDR3 has 15 residues. In DNA form, the CDR3 reads TGCGCCAGCAGCCAAGACCCCAGGGGAAAGACTGAAGCTTTCTTT. Its translation: CASSQDPRGKTEAFF.

The J gene is TRBJ1-4, the V gene TRBV7-2; 8 nucleotides line up with TRBD1. With V trimmed by 5 bases and J by 8 bases, 7 bases remained unmatched. The CDR3 has 14 residues. Germline V CDR1 and CDR2: SGHTA, FQGNSA. The CDR3 here is CASSPRGLGEKLFF. In DNA, the CDR3 is TGTGCCAGCAGCCCCAGGGGGCTGGGGGAAAAACTGTTTTTT. The whole variable domain, remainder taken from reference TRBV7-2 and TRBJ1-4, is GAGVSQSPSNKVTEKGKDVELRCDPISGHTALYWYRQSLGQGLEFLIYFQGNSAPDKSGLPSDRFSAERTGGSVSTLTIQRTQQEDSAVYLCASSPRGLGEKLFFGSGTQLSVL.

The genes are TRBV19 and TRBJ2-1; 9 bases are a match to TRBD2. V was pared by 3 bases and J by 6 bases, with 9 bases of the junction left unmatched. The CDR3 runs to 16 residues. CDR1 is LNHDA, CDR2 SQIVND, per germline (reference sequence). The CDR3 DNA is TGTGCCAGTAGTATCGGGTCGGGAGCGGGAGGCAATGAGCAGTTCTTC. This encodes CASSIGSGAGGNEQFF.

The chain uses TRBV19 and TRBJ2-7; D may be TRBD2 (5 bases). The CDR3 is 15 amino acids. V was pared by 2 bases and J by 0 bases, with 11 bases between. Germline CDR1 reads LNHDA; CDR2 reads SQIVND (reference sequence). The CDR3 sequence is CASSIIPGSSYEQYF. CDR3 DNA: TGTGCCAGTAGTATAATCCCGGGAAGCTCCTACGAGCAGTACTTC. Looking up the rest from reference TRBV19 and TRBJ2-7 gives the full variable domain: DGGITQSPKYLFRKEGQNVTLSCEQNLNHDAMYWYRQDPGQGLRLIYYSQIVNDFQKGDIAEGYSVSREKKESFPLTVTSAQKNPTAFYLCASSIIPGSSYEQYFGPGTRLTVT.

The V and J genes are TRBV7-9 and TRBJ2-1; D possibly corresponds to TRBD2 (7 bases). The CDR3 is 16 residues long. Germline V gene sequence: CDR1 SEHNR, CDR2 FQNEAQ (reference sequence). V was cut by 5 bases and J by 0 bases, with 14 bases left in between. The CDR3 DNA reads TGTGCCAGCAGCCCCGTCCGGGGGGCCTCCTACAATGAGCAGTTCTTC. Its protein is CASSPVRGASYNEQFF.

The genes are TRBV5-5 and TRBJ1-5; 7 nucleotides align to TRBD1. Germline trimming cut 2 bases from V and 3 bases from J; bases unmatched to any gene: 5. Germline values: CDR1 SGHKS, CDR2 YYEKEE (reference sequence). This CDR3 spans 15 amino acids. CDR3 residues: CASSLTGVSNQPQHF. CDR3 bases: TGTGCCAGCAGCTTAACAGGGGTCTCCAATCAGCCCCAGCATTTT.

The V and J genes are TRBV12-3 or TRBV12-4 and TRBJ2-7; tentative D call: TRBD1 (5 bases). This CDR3 has 12 amino acids. V lost 1 base and J lost 4, with 5 bases in between. The CDR3 is CASSLGQYEQYF. As DNA, the CDR3 is TGTGCCAGCAGTTTAGGACAGTACGAGCAGTACTTC.

The CDR3 spells CASSPIAGGPETQYF. CDR3 coding DNA: TGTGCCAGCAGCCCAATAGCGGGAGGGCCGGAGACCCAGTACTTC. The chain employs TRBV7-2 and TRBJ2-5, with 11 bases matching TRBD2. Germline lookup yields CDR1 SGHTA and CDR2 FQGNSA. The CDR3 loop spans 15 amino acids. The trim removed 5 bases at V and 5 bases at J, leaving 7 bases unmatched.

The rearrangement joins TRBV7-2 to TRBJ2-7; the match to TRBD2 covers 9 bases. The CDR3 sequence is 15 residues long. Germline trimming cut 5 bases from V and 2 bases from J; bases unmatched to any gene: 7. The germline CDR1 and CDR2 sequences are SGHTA and FQGNSA. The CDR3 nucleotides read TGTGCCAGCAGCCAGACTAGCGGAAAAACCTACGAGCAGTACTTC. Its protein is CASSQTSGKTYEQYF.

The chain combines TRBV7-9 with TRBJ1-2, with D perhaps matching TRBD1 (5 bases). Trimming took 5 bases from V and 4 from J, leaving 11 bases between them. Germline CDR1 is SEHNR and CDR2 is FQNEAQ (reference sequence). The CDR3 length is 13 residues. This CDR3 reads CASSPDRTYGYTF. DNA for the CDR3: TGTGCCAGCAGCCCAGACAGAACCTATGGCTACACCTTC. Looking up the rest from reference TRBV7-9 and TRBJ1-2 gives the full variable domain: DTGVSQNPRHKITKRGQNVTFRCDPISEHNRLYWYRQTLGQGPEFLTYFQNEAQLEKSRLLSDRFSAERPKGSFSTLEIQRTEQGDSAMYLCASSPDRTYGYTFGSGTRLTVV.

The chain has TRBV6-5 and TRBJ1-5; D possibly corresponds to TRBD1 (5 bases). Germline CDR1 and CDR2: MNHEY and SVGAGI. V lost 7 bases to trimming and J lost 4 bases, with 14 bases between them. There are 14 residues in the CDR3. The CDR3 here is CASNLDSANQPQHF. CDR3 DNA: TGTGCCAGCAATCTAGACAGCGCTAATCAGCCCCAGCATTTT.

This clone was recorded once. Just one base apart from a much larger clone, this may be a read error. The CDR3 here is CASSLGQIYGYTF. Here the CDR3 DNA reads TGTGCCAGCAGCTTGGGACAGATCTATGGCTACACCTTC. The chain is built from TRBV7-9 and TRBJ1-2, with 7 bases aligning to TRBD1. CDR3 length: 13 residues. Germline lookup yields CDR1 SEHNR and CDR2 FQNEAQ (reference sequence). Trimming removed 3 bases from V and 4 bases from J; junction bases left unmatched: 2.

The rearrangement links TRBV30 to TRBJ2-7; 7 bases align to TRBD2. Germline lookup yields CDR1 GTSNPN and CDR2 SVGIG (reference sequence). Losses at the gene ends were 2 bases for V and 1 base for J; bases not matched to a gene: 5. CDR3 length: 14 amino acids. The CDR3 DNA reads TGTGCCTGGAGTCCGGGACTATCATCCTACGAGCAGTACTTC. It is translated as CAWSPGLSSYEQYF.

The rearrangement joins TRBV19 to TRBJ1-4; 7 bases line up with TRBD1. Trimming removed 4 bases from V and 0 bases from J; junction bases left unmatched: 2. Germline V CDR1 and CDR2: LNHDA, SQIVND (reference sequence). CDR3 length equals 15 residues. CDR3 DNA sequence: TGTGCCAGTAGTAACAGGGGCGCAACTAATGAAAAACTGTTTTTT. It codes for CASSNRGATNEKLFF.

This sequence joins TRBV2 and TRBJ1-1, with a possible D match to TRBD1 (5 bases). Germline CDR1 SNHLY, CDR2 FYNNEI. This CDR3 is 12 amino acids long. Trimming took off 3 bases at V and 8 bases at J, with 10 bases between the two ends. This CDR3 reads CASSDQDSEAFF. As DNA, the CDR3 is TGTGCCAGCAGTGATCAAGACAGCGAAGCTTTCTTT.